One and the same sample provided the 2 T cell receptor beta chains below, sequenced in a study of T cells in localized non-small cell lung cancer. Data came from immunoSEQ multiplex PCR; TCRdb stores just in-frame clones and leaves some out. The data contain 11,000 or so clones, 29% of them singletons. The source was lung tumor tissue, collected before any cancer treatment. The receptors shown here come from a man aged 35-75 years with stage I lung adenocarcinoma.

This chain connects TRBV29-1 to TRBJ2-6, with TRBD1 matching over 7 bases. V shed 3 bases, J shed 1 base, and the junction held 6 bases outside the gene matches. Germline V gives CDR1 SQVTM, CDR2 ANQGSEA. The CDR3 has 16 residues. The CDR3 nucleotides read TGCAGCGTTGATACAGGGGATGTATCTGGGGCCAACGTCCTGACTTTC. This encodes CSVDTGDVSGANVLTF.

This clone appeared a few times. The gene calls are TRBV7-2 and TRBJ1-4; D possibly corresponds to TRBD1 (6 bases). With 5 bases removed from V and 7 bases from J, the gap between germline ends came to 11 bases. The germline V gene encodes CDR1 SGHTA and CDR2 FQGNSA. This CDR3 region has 13 residues. As DNA, the CDR3 is TGTGCCAGCAGCACAGGGACGAGTGAAAAACTGTTTTTT. It is translated as CASSTGTSEKLFF.